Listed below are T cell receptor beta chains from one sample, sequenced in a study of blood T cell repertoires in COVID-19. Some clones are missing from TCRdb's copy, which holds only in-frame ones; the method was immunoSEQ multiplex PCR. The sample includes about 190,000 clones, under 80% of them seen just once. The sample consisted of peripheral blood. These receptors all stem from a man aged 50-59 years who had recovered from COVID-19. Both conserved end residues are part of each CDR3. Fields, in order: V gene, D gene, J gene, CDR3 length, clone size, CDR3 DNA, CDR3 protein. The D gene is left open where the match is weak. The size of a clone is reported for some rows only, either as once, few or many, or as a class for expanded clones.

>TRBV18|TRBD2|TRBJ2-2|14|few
TGTGCCAGCTCACCGGCAGCGGGAGACGGGGAGCTGTTTTTT
CASSPAAGDGELFF
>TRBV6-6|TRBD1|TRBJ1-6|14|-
TGTGCCAGCATTATGACAGGGGATAATTCACCCCTCCACTTT
CASIMTGDNSPLHF
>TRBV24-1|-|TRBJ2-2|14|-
TGTGCCACCAGTAACGGCAGGGTGACCGGGGAGCTGTTTTTT
CATSNGRVTGELFF
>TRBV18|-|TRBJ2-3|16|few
TGTGCCAGCTCACCACCCGCCCAGGCTAGCACAGATACGCAGTATTTT
CASSPPAQASTDTQYF
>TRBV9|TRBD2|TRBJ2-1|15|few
TGTGCCAGCAGCGAGGCCAGCGGGAGGGCCGATGAGCAGTTCTTC
CASSEASGRADEQFF
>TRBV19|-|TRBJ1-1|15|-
TGTGCCAGTAGTCAACAGGCTTTTTGGGACACTGAAGCTTTCTTT
CASSQQAFWDTEAFF
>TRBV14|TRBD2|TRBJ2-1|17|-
TGTGCCAGCAGCCATCTAGCGGGAATAAACTCCTACAATGAGCAGTTCTTC
CASSHLAGINSYNEQFF
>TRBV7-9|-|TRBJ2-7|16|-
TGTGCCAGCAGCTTAGGGTTTACGGGAGCCTCCTACGAGCAGTACTTC
CASSLGFTGASYEQYF
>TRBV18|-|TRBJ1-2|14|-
TGTGCCAGCTCACCTCCCGGGATCCCCTATGGCTACACCTTC
CASSPPGIPYGYTF
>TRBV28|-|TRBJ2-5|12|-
TGTGCCACCAGTGCGTTCCAAGAGACCCAGTACTTC
CATSAFQETQYF
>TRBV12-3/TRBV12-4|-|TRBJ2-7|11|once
TGTGCCAGCAGCACAGGGTTTGGGCAGTACTTC
CASSTGFGQYF
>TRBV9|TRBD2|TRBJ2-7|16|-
TGTGCCAGCAGCGTGTCACTACTAGCGGGAGTAGGCGAGCAGTACTTC
CASSVSLLAGVGEQYF
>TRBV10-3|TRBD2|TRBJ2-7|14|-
TGTGCCATCAGACCTAGCGGGAGGTCCTACGAGCAGTACTTC
CAIRPSGRSYEQYF
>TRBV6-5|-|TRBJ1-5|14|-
TGTGCCAGCAGTCCTACAGGGTATGGTCAGCCCCAGCATTTT
CASSPTGYGQPQHF
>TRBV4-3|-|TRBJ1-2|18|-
TGCGCCAGCAGCCAAGGGTATCGGACCCAAGGGGTGGGGTATGGCTACACCTTC
CASSQGYRTQGVGYGYTF
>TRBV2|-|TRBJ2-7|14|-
TGTGCCAGCAACCCAGGACTCCTCTCCTACGAGCAGTACTTC
CASNPGLLSYEQYF
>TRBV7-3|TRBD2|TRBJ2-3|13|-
TGTGCCAGCAGCCCCGCGGGAGTAGATACGCAGTATTTT
CASSPAGVDTQYF
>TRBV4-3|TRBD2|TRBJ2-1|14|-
TGCGCCAGCAGTCCGGGACTAGCGTCACCGGAGCAGTTCTTC
CASSPGLASPEQFF
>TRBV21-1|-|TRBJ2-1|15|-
TGTGCCAGCAGCAAAGCGGTAGCGGGAGTTACTGAGCAGTTCTTC
CASSKAVAGVTEQFF
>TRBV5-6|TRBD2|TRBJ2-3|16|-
TGTGCCAGCAGCCGACGGACTAGCGGTAACACAGATACGCAGTATTTT
CASSRRTSGNTDTQYF
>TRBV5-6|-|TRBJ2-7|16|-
TGTGCCAGCAGCTTGGCGTCGCAAACACATTCCGACGAGCAGTACTTC
CASSLASQTHSDEQYF
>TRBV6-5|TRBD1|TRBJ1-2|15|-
TGTGCCAGCAGGATGGGGCAGGGGGCTGGGTTTGGCTACACCTTC
CASRMGQGAGFGYTF
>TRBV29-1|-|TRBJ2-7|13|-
TGCAGCGTTGATTCTCCTAGCGACTACGAGCAGTACTTC
CSVDSPSDYEQYF
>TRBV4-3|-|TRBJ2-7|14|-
TGCGCCAGCAGCCCCGGACGGGACTCCTACGAGCAGTACTTC
CASSPGRDSYEQYF
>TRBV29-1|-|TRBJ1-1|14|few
TGCAGCGTTGAACAGGGCAAGTCGAACACTGAAGCTTTCTTT
CSVEQGKSNTEAFF
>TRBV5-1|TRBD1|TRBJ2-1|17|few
TGCGCCAGCAGCTTGGGACCAGGACAGGGCTCCTACAATGAGCAGTTCTTC
CASSLGPGQGSYNEQFF
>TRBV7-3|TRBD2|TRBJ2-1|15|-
TGTGCCAGCAGCTTAACGCTAGCGGACTACAATGAGCAGTTCTTC
CASSLTLADYNEQFF
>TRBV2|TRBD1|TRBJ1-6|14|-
TGTGCCAGCAGTGCGGGACAGAAGAATTCACCCCTCCACTTT
CASSAGQKNSPLHF